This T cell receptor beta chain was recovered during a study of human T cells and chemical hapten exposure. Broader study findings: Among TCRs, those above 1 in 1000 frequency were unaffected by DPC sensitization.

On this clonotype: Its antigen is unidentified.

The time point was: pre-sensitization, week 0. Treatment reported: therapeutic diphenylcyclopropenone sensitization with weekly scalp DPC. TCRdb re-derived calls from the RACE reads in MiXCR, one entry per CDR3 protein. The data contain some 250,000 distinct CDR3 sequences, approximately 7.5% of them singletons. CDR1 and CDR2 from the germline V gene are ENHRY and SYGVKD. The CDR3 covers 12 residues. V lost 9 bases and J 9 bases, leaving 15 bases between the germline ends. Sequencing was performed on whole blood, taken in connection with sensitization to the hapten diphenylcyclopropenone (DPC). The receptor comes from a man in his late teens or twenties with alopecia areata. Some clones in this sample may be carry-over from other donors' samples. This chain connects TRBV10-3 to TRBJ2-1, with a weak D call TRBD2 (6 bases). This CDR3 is CAIGSGETEQFF. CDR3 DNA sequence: TGTGCCATAGGATCGGGGGAGACTGAGCAGTTCTTC.